The 31 T cell receptor beta chains below all came from one sample that was sequenced in a study of shared clonotypes between healthy human individuals. This table comes from immunoSEQ multiplex PCR, and its TCRdb copy is limited to in-frame clones, with some not included. This sample carries about 1 million clones, 75% of them seen once, and the ten largest clones take around 1.4%. Sequencing was done on a sample of memory CD4+ T cells sorted from blood. Subset noted: CD45RA-negative fraction. These receptor sequences come from a man between 18 and 35 years old in good health.

This chain uses TRBV9 with TRBJ2-3; TRBD1 is a possible D gene (6 bases). Trimming took 7 bases from V and 3 from J, leaving 24 bases between them. CDR3 size: 17 residues. Germline V gives CDR1 SGDLS, CDR2 YYNGEE. The DNA for the CDR3 is TGTGCCAGCGGACAGCGGTCAGATCTAGGGGGTACAGATACGCAGTATTTT. It translates to CASGQRSDLGGTDTQYF.

The chain is built from TRBV11-2 and TRBJ2-1, with D perhaps TRBD2 (6 bases). The CDR3 is made up of 13 amino acids. Trimming stripped 4 bases from V and 6 bases from J, with 10 bases between. CDR1 and CDR2 (germline): SGHAT, FQNNGV. The CDR3 is CASSSGLFNEQFF. DNA of the CDR3: TGTGCCAGCAGCTCAGGACTATTCAATGAGCAGTTCTTC.

The gene calls are TRBV28 and TRBJ1-2; 7 bases line up with TRBD1. CDR1 is MDHEN and CDR2 is SYDVKM in the germline V gene. V was pared by 10 bases and J by 4 bases, with 15 bases of the junction left unmatched. The CDR3 totals 15 residues. The chain's CDR3 is CATLTETGTPYGYTF. The CDR3 nucleotides are TGTGCCACCCTCACCGAGACAGGGACCCCCTATGGCTACACCTTC.

This clone was counted a single time. V is TRBV7-2 and J is TRBJ2-1; TRBD2 agrees at 7 bases. Germline V gene data show CDR1 as SGHTA and CDR2 as FQGNSA. This CDR3 region has 15 residues. The V gene end was trimmed by 4 bases and the J gene end by 6 bases; junction bases not matched to a gene: 9. CDR3 in amino acids: CASSSPPGGGNEQFF. The CDR3 bases are TGTGCCAGCAGCTCCCCCCCTGGGGGGGGCAATGAGCAGTTCTTC.

This clone was seen a few times. Other DNA sequences in the sample encode the same CDR3. The chain joins TRBV18 to TRBJ1-3, with no clear D. Germline CDR1 reads KGHSH; CDR2 reads LQKENI. The CDR3 has 12 residues. V was trimmed by 3 bases and J by 7 bases, leaving 7 bases between them. The CDR3 protein is CASSPDGNTIYF. The CDR3 DNA is TGTGCCAGCTCACCCGACGGGAACACCATATATTTT.

The V gene is TRBV11-2, the J gene TRBJ2-7; D might be TRBD2 (6 bases). The germline gives CDR1 SGHAT, CDR2 FQNNGV. This CDR3 has 12 residues. V was trimmed by 3 bases and J by 6 bases, leaving 9 bases between them. The CDR3 loop is CASSFERAEQYF. The CDR3 bases are TGTGCCAGCAGCTTTGAGCGGGCCGAGCAGTACTTC. Filled out from reference TRBV11-2 and TRBJ2-7, the complete variable domain reads EAGVAQSPRYKIIEKRQSVAFWCNPISGHATLYWYQQILGQGPKLLIQFQNNGVVDDSQLPKDRFSAERLKGVDSTLKIQPAKLEDSAVYLCASSFERAEQYFGPGTRLTVT.

The chain recombines TRBV19 with TRBJ1-1, with 9 bases matching TRBD1. Per the germline V gene, CDR1 is LNHDA and CDR2 is SQIVND (reference sequence). This CDR3 has 14 amino acids. The trim removed 5 bases at V and 3 bases at J, leaving 4 bases unmatched. The CDR3 protein is CASSFRDRDTEAFF. The DNA of the CDR3 is TGTGCCAGTAGTTTCCGGGACAGGGACACTGAAGCTTTCTTT.

The chain employs TRBV7-2 and TRBJ2-2; 13 nucleotides match TRBD2. V was clipped by 5 bases and J by 3 bases; unmatched bases: 6. The CDR3 sequence is 17 residues long. Germline V gene sequence: CDR1 SGHTA, CDR2 FQGNSA. CDR3 bases: TGTGCCAGCAGCAAACCGGGACTAGCGGGATACACCGGGGAGCTGTTTTTT. Amino acid sequence: CASSKPGLAGYTGELFF.

The chain links TRBV9 to TRBJ2-3; D is undetermined. This CDR3 has 14 residues. V shed 2 bases and J shed 0 bases, with 7 bases lying between them. Germline V gives CDR1 SGDLS, CDR2 YYNGEE. The CDR3, as DNA: TGTGCCAGCAGCGTCAGGAGTAGCACAGATACGCAGTATTTT. Protein sequence: CASSVRSSTDTQYF. Full variable domain (rest looked up from reference TRBV9 and TRBJ2-3): DSGVTQTPKHLITATGQRVTLRCSPRSGDLSVYWYQQSLDQGLQFLIQYYNGEERAKGNILERFSAQQFPDLHSELNLSSLELGDSALYFCASSVRSSTDTQYFGPGTRLTVL.

This chain connects TRBV7-2 to TRBJ2-7; 8 nucleotides align to TRBD2. Germline CDR1 reads SGHTA; CDR2 reads FQGNSA. V lost 5 bases to trimming and J lost 4 bases; unmatched junction nucleotides: 7. This CDR3 spans 14 amino acids. This CDR3 is CASSEGLGVYEQYF. In DNA form, the CDR3 reads TGTGCCAGCAGCGAGGGACTAGGGGTATACGAGCAGTACTTC.

In this sample, this clone turned up many times. DNA of the CDR3: TGTGCCAGCATTCCCGACAGGGGCTCTGGAAACACCATATATTTT. Its protein product is CASIPDRGSGNTIYF. The genes are TRBV6-1 and TRBJ1-3; 8 nucleotides line up with TRBD1. The trim removed 7 bases at V and 0 bases at J, leaving 5 bases unmatched. The germline CDR1 and CDR2 sequences are MNHNS and SASEGT. The CDR3 length is 15 residues.

The J gene is TRBJ1-1, the V gene TRBV2; D remains ambiguous. V was clipped by 5 bases and J by 3 bases, with 16 bases between them. Germline CDR1 is SNHLY and CDR2 is FYNNEI. The CDR3 spans 15 residues. Here the CDR3 reads CASSRPGVWDTEAFF. The CDR3 nucleotides read TGTGCCAGCAGTCGACCCGGGGTTTGGGACACTGAAGCTTTCTTT.

The V call is TRBV5-4, the J call TRBJ2-5, with D possibly being TRBD2 (6 bases). Germline V gene lookup returns CDR1 SGHNT and CDR2 YYREEE (reference sequence). The CDR3 extends over 13 amino acids. The ends were cut back, 0 bases at V and 7 bases at J, with 10 bases in the middle. The CDR3 here is CASSLGGEATQYF. CDR3 sequence (DNA): TGTGCCAGCAGCTTGGGGGGGGAGGCGACCCAGTACTTC.

This clone showed up just once. This chain uses TRBV15 with TRBJ1-2; a possible D gene is TRBD1 (5 bases). The CDR3 length is 15 residues. The V and J ends lost 0 bases and 4 bases respectively, with 12 bases between them. Germline CDR1 LNHNV, CDR2 YYDKDF (reference sequence). The CDR3 protein is CATSRERGTVYGYTF. The CDR3 DNA sequence: TGTGCCACCAGCAGAGAAAGGGGCACGGTCTATGGCTACACCTTC.

As to this clone: A far larger clone is a single base away, which makes a read error likely. The sample carries other DNA sequences with the same CDR3. The V and J genes are TRBV6-1 and TRBJ2-7; D gene unclear. The germline CDR1 and CDR2 sequences are MNHNS and SASEGT. V was clipped by 9 bases and J by 0 bases, with 18 bases between them. CDR3 length: 15 amino acids. In DNA, the CDR3 is TGTGCCAGTAGTTCGCATTACATGGTCTCCTACGAGCAGTACTTC. Protein: CASSSHYMVSYEQYF.

The J gene is TRBJ2-2, the V gene TRBV7-4; D remains unclear. The V gene lost 5 bases and the J gene lost 2 bases, with 12 bases spanning the gap. The CDR3 loop spans 15 amino acids. Germline CDR1 reads SGHVT; CDR2 reads SQSDAQ. CDR3 in DNA: TGTGCCAGCAGCGAAATGGGCAGTAACACCGGGGAGCTGTTTTTT. Its protein product is CASSEMGSNTGELFF.

This chain joins TRBV2 and TRBJ2-3; weak D call: TRBD2 (7 bases). Germline V CDR1 and CDR2: SNHLY, FYNNEI. V lost 6 bases and J 3 bases, leaving 13 bases between the germline ends. CDR3 length equals 14 residues. CDR3 in amino acids: CASRRGGATDTQYF. In DNA, the CDR3 is TGTGCCAGCAGGAGAGGGGGGGCTACAGATACGCAGTATTTT.

This sequence joins TRBV28 and TRBJ1-5, with D tentatively TRBD1 (5 bases). Germline V lookup: CDR1 MDHEN, CDR2 SYDVKM. The CDR3 consists of 13 residues. V was trimmed by 5 bases and J by 3 bases, leaving 8 bases between them. CDR3 region: CASSRQTNQPQHF. The CDR3, as DNA: TGTGCCAGCAGTCGACAGACCAATCAGCCCCAGCATTTT.

The chain uses TRBV7-2 and TRBJ2-5, with TRBD2 matching over 12 bases. This CDR3 region has 15 residues. Germline assignment: CDR1 SGHTA and CDR2 FQGNSA. V shed 5 bases, J shed 5 bases, and the junction held 6 bases outside the gene matches. CDR3 region: CASSPRGLAGETQYF. CDR3 sequence (DNA): TGTGCCAGCAGCCCCCGGGGACTAGCGGGCGAGACCCAGTACTTC.

The rearrangement uses TRBV2 and TRBJ1-5; 9 bases match TRBD1. In germline, CDR1 is SNHLY, CDR2 FYNNEI. There are 15 residues in the CDR3. V gave up 4 bases and J gave up 6 bases; unmatched junction bases: 7. The CDR3 sequence is CASSGGTGFGQPQHF. In DNA form, the CDR3 reads TGTGCCAGCAGTGGGGGGACAGGGTTTGGTCAGCCCCAGCATTTT.

This chain's CDR3 is CASSLLAEETQYF. As DNA, the CDR3 is TGTGCCAGCAGCTTGCTCGCGGAAGAGACCCAGTACTTC. The chain has TRBV5-4 and TRBJ2-5; D gene uncertain. This CDR3 is built from 13 residues. V dropped 1 base and J dropped 3 bases, with 7 bases sitting between them. Germline V CDR1 and CDR2: SGHNT, YYREEE (reference sequence).

This clone was seen once. CDR3 sequence: CAISRGTSPNDEQFF. The CDR3 nucleotides are TGTGCCATCAGTCGGGGGACTAGCCCGAACGATGAGCAGTTCTTC. The V gene is TRBV10-3, the J gene TRBJ2-1; 9 positions agree with TRBD2. This CDR3 is built from 15 residues. V dropped 5 bases and J dropped 8; count of bases not matched to a gene: 10. Per germline, CDR1 ENHRY and CDR2 SYGVKD.

V gene TRBV11-2 combines with J gene TRBJ1-1; a weak D match, TRBD1 (5 bases). This CDR3 comprises 16 residues. V lost 4 bases and J lost 1, with 16 bases in between. Per the germline V gene, CDR1 is SGHAT and CDR2 is FQNNGV. CDR3 nucleotide sequence: TGTGCCAGCAGCTCGTGGGGCGTTAATCGGAACACTGAAGCTTTCTTT. It specifies CASSSWGVNRNTEAFF. Filled out from reference TRBV11-2 and TRBJ1-1, the complete variable domain reads EAGVAQSPRYKIIEKRQSVAFWCNPISGHATLYWYQQILGQGPKLLIQFQNNGVVDDSQLPKDRFSAERLKGVDSTLKIQPAKLEDSAVYLCASSSWGVNRNTEAFFGQGTRLTVV.

This clone came up many times. CDR3 loop: CASSPDAGAGELFF. The CDR3 DNA sequence: TGTGCCAGCAGTCCGGACGCGGGCGCCGGGGAGCTGTTTTTT. The chain links TRBV2 to TRBJ2-2; D is possibly TRBD2 (5 bases). V lost 5 bases and J lost 6, with 13 bases in between. The CDR3 has 14 residues. CDR1 is SNHLY and CDR2 is FYNNEI in the germline V gene.

This chain links TRBV5-5 with TRBJ1-1; 8 bases fit TRBD1. Germline V CDR1 and CDR2: SGHKS, YYEKEE (reference sequence). The CDR3 is 15 residues long. The V segment lost 7 bases and the J segment 1 base; nucleotides outside the gene matches: 9. DNA of the CDR3: TGTGCCAGCGCACACAGGGGGAAGAGGAACACTGAAGCTTTCTTT. This translates into CASAHRGKRNTEAFF. Filled out from reference TRBV5-5 and TRBJ1-1, the complete variable domain reads DAGVTQSPTHLIKTRGQQVTLRCSPISGHKSVSWYQQVLGQGPQFIFQYYEKEERGRGNFPDRFSARQFPNYSSELNVNALLLGDSALYLCASAHRGKRNTEAFFGQGTRLTVV.

This chain uses TRBV7-9 with TRBJ2-2; D might be TRBD1 (6 bases). The CDR3 contains 16 residues. Trimming shortened V by 5 bases and J by 4 bases, and 17 bases separated the two germline ends. Germline V gene sequence: CDR1 SEHNR, CDR2 FQNEAQ (reference sequence). CDR3 nucleotides: TGTGCCAGCAGCACCTGGACAGCGCGCGGCACCGGGGAGCTGTTTTTT. Its protein is CASSTWTARGTGELFF.

This chain links TRBV28 with TRBJ2-7; D remains unclear. Trimming cost V 2 bases and J 3 bases, with 11 bases left between them. CDR1 is MDHEN, CDR2 SYDVKM, per germline. The CDR3 covers 14 residues. CDR3 bases: TGTGCCAGCAGTTTAACTTCCACAAACTACGAGCAGTACTTC. The encoded protein is CASSLTSTNYEQYF.

The chain recombines TRBV12-5 with TRBJ1-2; tentative D call: TRBD1 (6 bases). CDR1 is LGHNT and CDR2 is FRNRAP in the germline V gene. The CDR3 runs 13 residues. Deletions cut 1 base from V and 8 bases from J, with 11 bases between. Written as DNA, the CDR3 is TGTGCTAGTGGTTTGGAAAACAGGGCAGGCTACACCTTC. This sequence encodes CASGLENRAGYTF.

V usage is TRBV11-3 and J usage is TRBJ2-7, with 7 bases fitting TRBD2. This CDR3 is 15 amino acids long. The germline V gene encodes CDR1 SGHNT and CDR2 YENEEA. V lost 2 bases to trimming and J lost 2 bases; unmatched junction nucleotides: 6. CDR3 coding DNA: TGTGCCAGCAGCTTAAGACCGGGGGGAACCTACGAGCAGTACTTC. Protein sequence: CASSLRPGGTYEQYF.

This sequence joins TRBV29-1 and TRBJ2-7, with D tentatively TRBD2 (6 bases). The CDR3 runs 16 residues. V lost 8 bases to trimming and J lost 2 bases, with 25 bases between them. Germline V lookup: CDR1 SQVTM, CDR2 ANQGSEA. CDR3 amino acids: CSLGRAGTPTPYEQYF. The CDR3 nucleotides read TGCAGCCTGGGCCGAGCCGGGACTCCTACACCCTACGAGCAGTACTTC.

V usage is TRBV30 and J usage is TRBJ2-7; TRBD1 aligns across 7 bases. Germline V CDR1 and CDR2: GTSNPN, SVGIG (reference sequence). J was trimmed by 6 bases and V by 0 bases; bases with no gene match: 2. The CDR3 loop spans 12 amino acids. CDR3 protein: CAWSVQGPEQYF. CDR3 DNA sequence: TGTGCCTGGAGTGTACAGGGGCCCGAGCAGTACTTC.